This TCR beta chain was sequenced in a study of T cell responses to AZD1222 COVID-19 vaccine. Findings and caveats of the study: In a largely white British group with more females than males, clonal diversity was possibly underestimated. Among vaccine-associated CD4 TCRs, coverage spanned spike, with dominance at 160-218 and 743-854.

Second doses that came at about 4 or about 12 weeks were put together. The V end lost 2 bases, the J end lost 6 bases, and 6 bases lay between the germline ends. This CDR3 has 11 residues. The germline V gene has CDR1 SGHRS and CDR2 YFSETQ. Repertoires were generated with immunoSEQ multiplex PCR, while TCRdb's copy carries only in-frame clones and drops some. The sample lists fewer than 150,000 clones, approximately 90% occurring once. A note on this clone: Its antigen is still unknown.

The sequencing here drew on peripheral blood, taken 28 days after the second AZD1222 dose. This chain connects TRBV5-1 to TRBJ2-7; D gene ambiguous. The receptor comes from an adult who received the AZD1222 COVID-19 vaccine. The CDR3 loop is CASSFGLEQYF. CDR3 coding DNA: TGCGCCAGCAGCTTCGGGCTCGAGCAGTACTTC.